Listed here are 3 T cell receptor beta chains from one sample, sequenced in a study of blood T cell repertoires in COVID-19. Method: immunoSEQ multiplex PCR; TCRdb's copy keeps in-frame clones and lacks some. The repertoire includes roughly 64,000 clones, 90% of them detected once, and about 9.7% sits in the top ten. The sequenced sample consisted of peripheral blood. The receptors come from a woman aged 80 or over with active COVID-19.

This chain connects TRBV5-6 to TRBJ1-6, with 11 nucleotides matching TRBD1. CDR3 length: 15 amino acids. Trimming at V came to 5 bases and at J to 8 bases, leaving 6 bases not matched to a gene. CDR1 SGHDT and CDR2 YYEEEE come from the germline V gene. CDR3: CASRPGQGGYSPLHF. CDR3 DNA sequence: TGTGCCAGCAGGCCGGGACAGGGGGGTTATTCACCCCTCCACTTT.

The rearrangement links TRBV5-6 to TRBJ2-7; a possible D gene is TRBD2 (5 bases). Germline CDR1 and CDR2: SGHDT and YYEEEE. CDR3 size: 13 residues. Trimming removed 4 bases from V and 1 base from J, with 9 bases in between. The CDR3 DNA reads TGTGCCAGCAGCGTGGACTGGTCCTACGAGCAGTACGTC. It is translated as CASSVDWSYEQYV.

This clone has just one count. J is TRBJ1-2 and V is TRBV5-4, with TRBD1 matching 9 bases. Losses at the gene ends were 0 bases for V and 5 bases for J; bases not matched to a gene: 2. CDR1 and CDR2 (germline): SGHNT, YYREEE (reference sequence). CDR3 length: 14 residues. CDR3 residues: CASSLGQGVYGYTF. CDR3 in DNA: TGTGCCAGCAGCTTGGGACAGGGGGTATATGGCTACACCTTC.